Each of the 19 T cell receptor beta chains below was sequenced from the same sample in a study of T cell responses to AZD1222 COVID-19 vaccine. TCRdb keeps only in-frame clones here, not all; method: immunoSEQ multiplex PCR. The sample yields around 160,000 clones, around 86% seen once. The sample consisted of peripheral blood, taken on day 0 of MenACWY control vaccination. The receptors originated from an adult in good health.

The genes are TRBV9 and TRBJ1-2; D may be TRBD1 (5 bases). V lost 6 bases, J lost 8 bases, and 17 bases lay in between. CDR3 length: 13 amino acids. The V gene's germline CDR1 is SGDLS and CDR2 YYNGEE. Written as DNA, the CDR3 is TGTGCCAGCATGCGGGACCACGAAGGCGGCTACACCTTC. Translation: CASMRDHEGGYTF.

This chain's CDR3 is CASGGQGPQPQHF. Written as DNA, the CDR3 is TGTGCCAGCGGAGGACAGGGTCCCCAGCCCCAGCATTTT. V is TRBV28 and J is TRBJ1-5, with 8 bases lining up with TRBD1. From germline, CDR1 is MDHEN and CDR2 SYDVKM. V was pared by 8 bases and J by 7 bases, with 7 bases of the junction left unmatched. The CDR3 runs to 13 residues.

This rearrangement joins TRBV2 to TRBJ2-3, with TRBD2 matching over 9 bases. Germline lookup yields CDR1 SNHLY and CDR2 FYNNEI. CDR3 size: 14 residues. V lost 7 bases to trimming and J lost 4 bases; unmatched junction nucleotides: 6. The CDR3 nucleotides read TGTGCCAGCATTAGCGGGGGCCTCGCAGATACGCAGTATTTT. It yields the protein CASISGGLADTQYF.

The V and J genes are TRBV27 and TRBJ1-6; 9 bases agree with TRBD1. This CDR3 has 13 amino acids. With V trimmed by 3 bases and J by 12 bases, 3 bases remained unmatched. Germline V gene data show CDR1 as MNHEY and CDR2 as SMNVEV (reference sequence). Here the CDR3 reads CASSFRQGEPLHF. The CDR3 nucleotides are TGTGCCAGCAGTTTCCGACAGGGGGAACCCCTCCACTTT.

The chain has TRBV5-1 and TRBJ2-1; D perhaps matches TRBD2 (6 bases). The germline V and J ends were trimmed by 0 bases and 7 bases, with 14 bases remaining between them. The CDR3 is 15 amino acids. Germline V gene sequence: CDR1 SGHRS, CDR2 YFSETQ. This chain's CDR3 is CASSLAAGPMNEQFF. CDR3 sequence (DNA): TGCGCCAGCAGCTTGGCGGCGGGGCCAATGAATGAGCAGTTCTTC.

This clone showed up just a few times. The CDR3 reads CASSAEERGYTF. The CDR3 nucleotides are TGTGCCAGCAGTGCGGAGGAGAGGGGCTACACCTTC. The chain couples TRBV9 to TRBJ1-2; D gene unclear. V gave up 5 bases and J gave up 8 bases, with 13 bases separating them. CDR3 length: 12 amino acids. Germline V CDR1 and CDR2: SGDLS, YYNGEE.

The chain is built from TRBV9 and TRBJ2-2; 7 positions agree with TRBD1. Germline lookup yields CDR1 SGDLS and CDR2 YYNGEE. The CDR3 has 15 amino acids. V gave up 7 bases and J gave up 1 base; unmatched junction bases: 7. This CDR3 reads CASGSGQENTGELFF. CDR3 bases: TGTGCCAGCGGGTCCGGACAGGAGAACACCGGGGAGCTGTTTTTT.

Here the CDR3 DNA reads TGCGCCAGCAGCTTGAGGACAGGGGGAGGTGGCTACACCTTC. Translation gives CASSLRTGGGGYTF. The V gene is TRBV5-1, the J gene TRBJ1-2, with 10 bases matching TRBD1. CDR3 size: 14 residues. Germline CDR1 reads SGHRS; CDR2 reads YFSETQ. With V trimmed by 1 base and J by 7 bases, 4 bases remained unmatched.

The V call is TRBV7-3, the J call TRBJ1-3; no firm D call. In germline, CDR1 is SGHTA, CDR2 FQGTGA. The V end lost 4 bases, the J end lost 4 bases, and 8 bases lay between the germline ends. The length of the CDR3 is 13 residues. CDR3 nucleotide sequence: TGTGCCAGCAGCTCTGCGGAAGGAAACACCATATATTTT. It specifies CASSSAEGNTIYF.

This rearrangement joins TRBV6-5 to TRBJ2-7; 9 bases align to TRBD1. This CDR3 contains 13 residues. The V gene end was trimmed by 6 bases and the J gene end by 0 bases; junction bases not matched to a gene: 0. Germline CDR1 MNHEY, CDR2 SVGAGI. The CDR3 bases are TGTGCCAGCAGGGGACAGGGCTCCTACGAGCAGTACTTC. This sequence encodes CASRGQGSYEQYF.

The V and J genes are TRBV6-1 and TRBJ2-3; D is unclear. The CDR3 is 11 residues long. The V end lost 2 bases, the J end lost 5 bases, and 2 bases lay between the germline ends. CDR1 and CDR2 from the germline V gene are MNHNS and SASEGT. Written as DNA, the CDR3 is TGTGCCAGCAGTGAATTAGATACGCAGTATTTT. Its protein product is CASSELDTQYF.

This clone was seen more than once but under ten times. Other DNA sequences from this sample encode an identical CDR3 as well. The CDR3 loop is CASSLSQGKNIQYF. The CDR3 nucleotides read TGCGCCAGCAGCTTGAGCCAGGGAAAAAACATTCAGTACTTC. V is TRBV5-1 and J is TRBJ2-4; tentative D call: TRBD1 (5 bases). Between the trimmed V and J ends, which lost 1 base and 4 bases, there was a span of 9 bases. Germline assignment: CDR1 SGHRS and CDR2 YFSETQ. This CDR3 is built from 14 residues. The variable domain in full, completed from reference TRBV5-1 and TRBJ2-4, reads KAGVTQTPRYLIKTRGQQVTLSCSPISGHRSVSWYQQTPGQGLQFLFEYFSETQRNKGNFPGRFSGRQFSNSRSEMNVSTLELGDSALYLCASSLSQGKNIQYFGAGTRLSVL.

This clone was detected only a few times. The chain is built from TRBV20-1 and TRBJ1-1, with D perhaps TRBD1 (6 bases). V was shortened by 6 bases and J by 11 bases, with 16 bases between the two germline ends. Looked up from germline, CDR1 is DFQATT and CDR2 is SNEGSKA (reference sequence). CDR3 length: 11 residues. The CDR3: CSAPRGPRAFF. The CDR3 DNA sequence: TGCAGTGCCCCCAGGGGACCGAGGGCTTTCTTT.

The genes are TRBV2 and TRBJ1-1; TRBD1 is a possible D gene (5 bases). With 8 bases removed from V and 0 bases from J, the gap between germline ends came to 10 bases. Germline-derived CDR1 and CDR2 are SNHLY and FYNNEI. CDR3 length equals 13 residues. The CDR3 region is CASGTVMNTEAFF. CDR3 coding DNA: TGTGCCAGCGGGACGGTGATGAACACTGAAGCTTTCTTT.

The rearrangement links TRBV29-1 to TRBJ1-3; D gene uncertain. The CDR3 spans 13 residues. V was cut by 1 base and J by 0 bases, with 4 bases left in between. Germline lookup yields CDR1 SQVTM and CDR2 ANQGSEA. The CDR3 is CSVEVGSGNTIYF. The CDR3 DNA follows: TGCAGCGTTGAAGTCGGCTCTGGAAACACCATATATTTT.

The V call is TRBV7-9, the J call TRBJ2-7, with a weak D call TRBD1 (6 bases). CDR3 size: 13 residues. Trimming pared 3 bases from V and 6 bases from J, leaving 12 bases between. Germline loops: CDR1 SEHNR, CDR2 FQNEAQ (reference sequence). The CDR3 nucleotides are TGTGCCAGCAGCTTGACAGGTGTGGGCGAGCAGTACTTC. The encoded protein is CASSLTGVGEQYF.

The chain is built from TRBV7-2 and TRBJ1-2, with D possibly matching TRBD1 (5 bases). Trimming removed 5 bases at V and 2 bases at J, with 21 bases between. The CDR3 extends over 17 amino acids. Germline CDR1 reads SGHTA; CDR2 reads FQGNSA. This CDR3 is CASSLMHATPGNYGYTF. CDR3 nucleotide sequence: TGTGCCAGCAGCCTGATGCACGCGACCCCAGGGAACTATGGCTACACCTTC.

The chain carries TRBV27 and TRBJ1-4, with D maybe TRBD1 (6 bases). Germline loops: CDR1 MNHEY, CDR2 SMNVEV (reference sequence). Deletions cut 3 bases from V and 7 bases from J, with 15 bases between. The CDR3 totals 15 residues. The CDR3 loop reads CASSFGGSTGEKLFF. The CDR3 nucleotides are TGTGCCAGCAGTTTTGGCGGGTCGACAGGTGAAAAACTGTTTTTT.

The gene calls are TRBV6-5 and TRBJ1-2; maybe TRBD1 (6 bases). This CDR3 spans 12 amino acids. Germline lookup yields CDR1 MNHEY and CDR2 SVGAGI. The V end was cut by 6 bases, the J end by 8 bases, with 13 bases between. CDR3 in amino acids: CASRGGTSGYTF. The CDR3 DNA sequence: TGTGCCAGCAGGGGGGGGACATCAGGCTACACCTTC.